Given below is one T cell receptor beta chain in context. The source of the sample is a study of blood T cells in healthy people across ages. A second PCR, run for about 7 to 11 cycles, used a sample-barcoded 5' primer plus a J-beta primer mix. TCRdb ran MiXCR on the 5' RACE reads and lists one entry per CDR3 protein. The sample includes over 1,200,000 distinct CDR3 sequences, around 59% of them seen just once. CDR3 length equals 16 residues. V was shortened by 4 bases and J by 4 bases, with 18 bases between the two germline ends. Sequencing was performed on blood. V usage is TRBV12-3 or TRBV12-4 and J usage is TRBJ2-3, with a tentative D call TRBD1 (6 bases). This receptor was identified in a man younger than 35 in good health. DNA for the CDR3: TGTGCCAGCAGTTCGGCCGGCTGGGGGCTATCAGATACGCAGTATTTT. Translating gives CASSSAGWGLSDTQYF.